Below, 24 T cell receptor beta chains from the same sample are listed, as sequenced in a study of shared clonotypes between healthy human individuals. Sequencing used immunoSEQ multiplex PCR; TCRdb keeps in-frame clones, though not all of them. The sample lists around 95,000 clones, roughly half occurring once. Specimen: PBMCs. The receptors were gathered from a woman aged 40 to 50 in good health. Some clones in this sample may be carry-over from other donors' samples.

This clone was observed many times. The genes are TRBV5-1 and TRBJ2-2, with D possibly matching TRBD2 (6 bases). Germline CDR1 and CDR2: SGHRS and YFSETQ. The CDR3 consists of 15 residues. The V end was cut by 4 bases, the J end by 4 bases, with 14 bases between. The CDR3 region is CASSPRGGTTGELFF. In nucleotides, the CDR3 is TGCGCCAGCAGCCCCCGAGGCGGGACCACCGGGGAGCTGTTTTTT.

On this clone: This probably arose from a read error, given a far larger clone one base away. The chain combines TRBV30 with TRBJ1-1, with TRBD1 as a possible D gene (5 bases). CDR1 is GTSNPN, CDR2 SVGIG, per germline (reference sequence). The CDR3 spans 11 residues. The CDR3 reads CAWGAVAEASF. CDR3 DNA sequence: TGTGCCTGGGGGGCTGTGGCTGAAGCTTCCTTT.

This clone was counted ten times or more. The chain couples TRBV11-2 to TRBJ1-4; D remains ambiguous. The V end lost 3 bases, the J end lost 4 bases, and 6 bases lay between the germline ends. Germline V CDR1 and CDR2: SGHAT, FQNNGV. The CDR3 has 13 amino acids. The CDR3 DNA reads TGTGCCAGCAGCTTCCCCATTAATGAAAAACTGTTTTTT. This gives the protein CASSFPINEKLFF. The variable domain in full, completed from reference TRBV11-2 and TRBJ1-4, reads EAGVAQSPRYKIIEKRQSVAFWCNPISGHATLYWYQQILGQGPKLLIQFQNNGVVDDSQLPKDRFSAERLKGVDSTLKIQPAKLEDSAVYLCASSFPINEKLFFGSGTQLSVL.

This clone came up a few times. V is TRBV6-6 and J is TRBJ1-3; the match to TRBD1 covers 7 bases. The CDR3 has 15 amino acids. Trimming at V came to 6 bases and at J to 7 bases, leaving 12 bases not matched to a gene. The V gene's germline CDR1 is MNHNY and CDR2 SVGAGI (reference sequence). CDR3 in DNA: TGTGCCAGCAGCCCCAGGGGGGCAGCGGGGAACACCATATATTTT. It yields the protein CASSPRGAAGNTIYF.

As to this clone: A far larger clone is only one base removed, so a read error is likely. V gene TRBV4-3 combines with J gene TRBJ2-3, with D possibly TRBD2 on 5 matching bases. The length of the CDR3 is 15 residues. Germline V gene data show CDR1 as LGHNA and CDR2 as YSLEER. The CDR3 spells CAGSQELRGTDTQYF. The CDR3 DNA is TGCGCCGGCAGCCAGGAGCTTAGAGGGACAGATACGCAGTATTTT.

A remark on this clone: This is likely an artifact of a read error, given a far larger clone one base away. The gene calls are TRBV30 and TRBJ2-5; D may be TRBD1 (6 bases). This CDR3 comprises 14 residues. CDR1 and CDR2 from the germline V gene are GTSNPN and SVGIG (reference sequence). In DNA, the CDR3 is TGTGCCTGGAGCCGACAGGTTCGACAAGAGACCCGGTACTTC. This gives the protein CAWSRQVRQETRYF. Full variable domain (rest looked up from reference TRBV30 and TRBJ2-5): SQTIHQWPATLVQPVGSPLSLECTVEGTSNPNLYWYRQAAGRGLQLLFYSVGIGQISSEVPQNLSASRPQDRQFILSSKKLLLSDSGFYLCAWSRQVRQETRYFGPGTRLLVL.

About this clone itself: A far larger clone is a single base away, which makes a read error likely. The J gene is TRBJ2-7, the V gene TRBV11-2; D might be TRBD1 or TRBD2, each matching 6 bases. The V gene lost 5 bases and the J gene lost 0 bases, with 20 bases spanning the gap. CDR1 is SGHAT, CDR2 FQNNGV, per germline. This CDR3 is built from 17 residues. As DNA, the CDR3 is TGTGCCAGCAGCACCAGCCGGGGGCGGGAAAGCTCCTACGAGCAGTACTTC. Translating gives CASSTSRGRESSYEQYF.

This rearrangement joins TRBV28 to TRBJ1-5; TRBD1 is a possible D gene (5 bases). The V end was cut by 0 bases, the J end by 1 base, with 10 bases between. Per the germline V gene, CDR1 is MDHEN and CDR2 is SYDVKM. The CDR3 has 16 amino acids. CDR3 region: CASSLWFGDSNQPQHF. The DNA of the CDR3 is TGTGCCAGCAGTTTATGGTTCGGGGACAGCAATCAGCCCCAGCATTTT. The entire variable domain, with the rest obtained from reference TRBV28 and TRBJ1-5, is as follows: DVKVTQSSRYLVKRTGEKVFLECVQDMDHENMFWYRQDPGLGLRLIYFSYDVKMKEKGDIPEGYSVSREKKERFSLILESASTNQTSMYLCASSLWFGDSNQPQHFGDGTRLSIL.

As to this clone: A much larger clone differs from this one at a single base, so this may be a read error. This chain uses TRBV5-4 with TRBJ2-7; 15 bases fit TRBD2. CDR1 and CDR2 from the germline V gene are SGHNT and YYREEE (reference sequence). The V gene end was trimmed by 4 bases and the J gene end by 4 bases; junction bases not matched to a gene: 6. CDR3 length equals 16 residues. In DNA, the CDR3 is TGTGCCAGCAGCCCCCCCGGGACTAGCGGGGGGTACGAGCAGTACTTC. Translation gives CASSPPGTSGGYEQYF.

Only a few counts were recorded for this clone. This is likely an artifact of a read error, given a far larger clone one base away. The J gene is TRBJ1-5, the V gene TRBV30, with D maybe TRBD1 (6 bases). The CDR3 runs to 13 residues. Germline V gene sequence: CDR1 GTSNPN, CDR2 SVGIG (reference sequence). The CDR3 DNA reads as TGTTCCTGGAGTGTAGGGGGTCCTCAGCCCCAGCATTTT. Translating gives CSWSVGGPQPQHF.

This clone has just one count. A much bigger clone sits one base away, suggesting this may be a read error. This chain links TRBV7-6 with TRBJ2-2, with D possibly matching TRBD2 (5 bases). The V and J ends lost 5 bases and 0 bases respectively, with 16 bases between them. The CDR3 totals 17 residues. Germline loops: CDR1 SGHVS, CDR2 FNYEAQ. The CDR3 coding sequence is TGTGCCAGCAGCCTTCTACTAGTGGGTCCGAACACCGGGGAGCTGTTTTTT. Translation: CASSLLLVGPNTGELFF.

This clone has only a few counts. The chain combines TRBV6-5 with TRBJ2-7; 11 nucleotides align to TRBD1. V gave up 8 bases and J gave up 6 bases; unmatched junction bases: 6. In germline, CDR1 is MNHEY, CDR2 SVGAGI. CDR3 length: 13 residues. The CDR3 nucleotides are TGTGCCAGCCGAGGACAGGGGGCTTTCGAGCAGTACTTC. Its translation is CASRGQGAFEQYF.

The chain couples TRBV5-1 to TRBJ2-7; 14 nucleotides match TRBD2. V lost 1 base and J lost 2; bases outside the gene matches: 5. Germline V gene data show CDR1 as SGHRS and CDR2 as YFSETQ. The CDR3 length is 17 residues. The CDR3 is CASSLFGTSGRPYEQYF. CDR3 nucleotide sequence: TGCGCCAGCAGCTTGTTTGGGACTAGCGGGAGACCCTACGAGCAGTACTTC.

This sequence joins TRBV29-1 and TRBJ2-1; D is unclear. The CDR3 covers 13 residues. V lost 7 bases and J lost 7, with 17 bases in between. Germline CDR1 and CDR2: SQVTM and ANQGSEA. The chain's CDR3 is CSGRPIRVNEQFF. In DNA form, the CDR3 reads TGCAGCGGACGCCCCATTCGGGTGAATGAGCAGTTCTTC.

In its sample, this clone was seen many times. The CDR3 does not end in the conserved phenylalanine or tryptophan, so this is likely a read error. In the same sample, other DNA sequences code for this CDR3. This sequence joins TRBV30 and TRBJ2-7; a possible D gene is TRBD2 (5 bases). V lost 4 bases and J 2 bases, leaving 12 bases between the germline ends. Germline V lookup: CDR1 GTSNPN, CDR2 SVGIG (reference sequence). The CDR3 contains 13 residues. As DNA, the CDR3 is TGTGCCTGGAATGTCCCGGAGGCCTACGAGCAGTACTCC. It codes for CAWNVPEAYEQYS.

This chain uses TRBV18 with TRBJ1-5; a weak D match, TRBD1 (5 bases). CDR3 length equals 14 residues. Per germline, CDR1 KGHSH and CDR2 LQKENI. The V end lost 5 bases, the J end lost 4 bases, and 12 bases lay between the germline ends. The CDR3 sequence is CASSTGSQNQPQHF. In DNA form, the CDR3 reads TGTGCCAGCTCAACAGGATCTCAAAATCAGCCCCAGCATTTT.

This chain joins TRBV7-8 and TRBJ1-1; D may be TRBD1 (6 bases). Trimming removed 2 bases from V and 0 bases from J, with 28 bases in between. CDR3 size: 21 residues. CDR1 SGHVS and CDR2 FQNEAQ come from the germline V gene. The CDR3 DNA sequence: TGTGCCAGCAGCTTATTCGATGTCATTAGGGGGGCGTGGACGCTGAACACTGAAGCTTTCTTT. This gives the protein CASSLFDVIRGAWTLNTEAFF.

This clone has more than one count but fewer than ten. V usage is TRBV28 and J usage is TRBJ1-5; the D is unclear. The CDR3 runs 14 residues. Germline values: CDR1 MDHEN, CDR2 SYDVKM. Deletions cut 3 bases from V and 5 bases from J, with 11 bases between. The CDR3 DNA is TGTGCCAGCAGTTTCTTTCGGAATCATCAGCCCCAGCATTTT. It translates to CASSFFRNHQPQHF.

The V gene is TRBV27, the J gene TRBJ2-5; 9 bases line up with TRBD1. The junction had 10 bases not matched to a gene; V was cut back by 3 bases and J by 11 bases. CDR3 size: 14 residues. Germline CDR1 and CDR2: MNHEY and SMNVEV (reference sequence). The CDR3 region has the DNA TGTGCCAGCAGTTTGGGGGACAGGGTGAGGGAGCAGTACTTC. The encoded protein is CASSLGDRVREQYF.

The chain is built from TRBV5-1 and TRBJ1-1; D remains unclear. Trimming cost V 5 bases and J 3 bases, with 11 bases left between them. Per the germline V gene, CDR1 is SGHRS and CDR2 is YFSETQ. The CDR3 extends over 13 amino acids. Written as DNA, the CDR3 is TGCGCCAGCAGAATGACAAAGGACACTGAAGCTTTCTTT. As protein: CASRMTKDTEAFF.

This clone was found many times. This chain links TRBV29-1 with TRBJ1-1, with D possibly matching TRBD1 (6 bases). V lost 6 bases, J lost 0 bases, and 11 bases lay in between. The CDR3 is 13 amino acids. CDR1 and CDR2 from the germline V gene are SQVTM and ANQGSEA. This chain's CDR3 is CSVGTLLNTEAFF. CDR3 sequence (DNA): TGCAGCGTCGGGACACTTCTGAACACTGAAGCTTTCTTT.

The chain carries TRBV6-5 and TRBJ2-7, with TRBD1 as a possible D gene (6 bases). Germline CDR1 MNHEY, CDR2 SVGAGI. CDR3 length: 11 residues. Trimming removed 8 bases at V and 6 bases at J, with 11 bases between. CDR3 amino acids: CASLQGIEQYF. The CDR3, as DNA: TGTGCCAGCCTACAGGGCATCGAGCAGTACTTC.

This clone was counted only a few times. The chain employs TRBV5-1 and TRBJ2-5; 10 bases align to TRBD1. The CDR3 loop spans 15 amino acids. The J segment lost 8 bases and the V segment lost 3 bases, leaving 10 bases of the junction unmatched. From germline, CDR1 is SGHRS and CDR2 YFSETQ. The CDR3: CASSSRTGGGATQYF. CDR3 bases: TGCGCCAGCAGCTCCCGGACAGGGGGGGGCGCTACCCAGTACTTC.

This chain connects TRBV7-9 to TRBJ2-7; D may be TRBD2 (5 bases). Germline V gene lookup returns CDR1 SEHNR and CDR2 FQNEAQ (reference sequence). Trimming stripped 5 bases from V and 3 bases from J, with 11 bases between. CDR3 length: 13 residues. CDR3 loop: CASSIRGSYEQYF. The DNA for the CDR3 is TGTGCCAGCAGCATCCGGGGTAGCTACGAGCAGTACTTC.